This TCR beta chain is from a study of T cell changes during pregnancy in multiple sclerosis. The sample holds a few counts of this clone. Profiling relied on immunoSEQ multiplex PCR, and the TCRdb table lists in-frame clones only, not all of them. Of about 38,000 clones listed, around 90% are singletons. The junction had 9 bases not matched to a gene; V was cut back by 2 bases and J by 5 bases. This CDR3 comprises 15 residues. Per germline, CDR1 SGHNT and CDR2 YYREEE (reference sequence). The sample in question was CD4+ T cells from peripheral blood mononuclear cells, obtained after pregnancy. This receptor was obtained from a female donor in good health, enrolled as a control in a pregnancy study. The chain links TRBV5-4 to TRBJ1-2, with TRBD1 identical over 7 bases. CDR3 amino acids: CASSFYIGTDYGYTF. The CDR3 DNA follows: TGTGCCAGCAGCTTTTACATCGGGACAGATTATGGCTACACCTTC.